This entry lists 26 T cell receptor beta chains sequenced from one sample in a study of cytomegalovirus exposure and HLA in healthy donors. In the PCR, 60 Vbeta and 13 Jbeta primers were used. Assay: immunoSEQ multiplex PCR; the TCRdb copy retains only in-frame clones and omits some. The table records 200,000 or so clones, 82% of them present only once. The sequencing sample was made of PBMCs. These receptors came from a middle-aged woman in good health and CMV-seronegative.

This clone showed up just once. The V and J genes are TRBV9 and TRBJ1-4; TRBD1 matches at 7 bases. After removal of 2 bases from V and 5 bases from J, the junction contained 6 bases not matched to a gene. Germline CDR1 SGDLS, CDR2 YYNGEE. The length of the CDR3 is 15 residues. DNA of the CDR3: TGTGCCAGCAGCGTCCTGGGACAGTCAAATGAAAAACTGTTTTTT. It specifies CASSVLGQSNEKLFF.

The J gene is TRBJ1-4, the V gene TRBV10-1, with unresolved D. Germline V gives CDR1 WNHNN, CDR2 SYGVQD (reference sequence). The V gene lost 6 bases and the J gene lost 3 bases, with 14 bases spanning the gap. This CDR3 region has 15 residues. This CDR3 reads CASRPPRPPNEKLFF. CDR3 sequence (DNA): TGCGCCAGCAGGCCTCCTAGACCACCTAATGAAAAACTGTTTTTT.

The chain links TRBV29-1 to TRBJ2-1; 11 bases line up with TRBD2. The CDR3 is made up of 14 amino acids. V shed 4 bases, J shed 3 bases, and the junction held 2 bases outside the gene matches. CDR1 is SQVTM and CDR2 is ANQGSEA in the germline V gene. The CDR3 DNA sequence: TGCAGCGTTGTTAGCGGGAGGGGCTACAATGAGCAGTTCTTC. Amino acids: CSVVSGRGYNEQFF.

This clone was counted between two and nine times. The chain joins TRBV10-1 to TRBJ1-1, with unresolved D. Germline-derived CDR1 and CDR2 are WNHNN and SYGVQD (reference sequence). The CDR3 has 12 amino acids. V was cut by 0 bases and J by 6 bases, with 5 bases left in between. CDR3: CASSESASEAFF. CDR3 DNA sequence: TGCGCCAGCAGTGAGTCGGCCTCTGAAGCTTTCTTT.

The gene calls are TRBV28 and TRBJ1-2; maybe TRBD1 (6 bases). The CDR3 contains 14 residues. V lost 6 bases and J lost 6, with 17 bases in between. The germline V gene encodes CDR1 MDHEN and CDR2 SYDVKM. CDR3 DNA sequence: TGTGCCAGCAGGGGCTCCCTACAGGGAGATGGCTACACCTTC. Its translation is CASRGSLQGDGYTF.

This rearrangement joins TRBV21-1 to TRBJ2-7; TRBD1 is the table's D call, not checked against the DNA. TRBV21-1 is listed as a pseudogene. This CDR3 has 16 amino acids. The CDR3 nucleotides are TGTGCCAGCAGCAAAAAGCGGGACAGGTTCCCCTACGAGCAGTACTTC. Residues: CASSKKRDRFPYEQYF.

V is TRBV19 and J is TRBJ1-4, with TRBD1 as a possible D gene (6 bases). The V gene's germline CDR1 is LNHDA and CDR2 SQIVND (reference sequence). Trimming pared 6 bases from V and 6 bases from J, leaving 17 bases between. This CDR3 contains 15 residues. This CDR3 reads CASSRDKLMHEKLFF. DNA of the CDR3: TGTGCCAGTAGCCGGGACAAATTAATGCATGAAAAACTGTTTTTT.

The CDR3 region is CASSLSLRTDDTGELFF. CDR3 nucleotide sequence: TGCGCCAGCAGCTTGTCATTGAGGACAGATGACACCGGGGAGCTGTTTTTT. The chain uses TRBV5-1 and TRBJ2-2; weak D call: TRBD1 (6 bases). Germline CDR1 SGHRS, CDR2 YFSETQ. The V end lost 1 base, the J end lost 3 bases, and 16 bases lay between the germline ends. This CDR3 has 17 residues.

This chain joins TRBV28 and TRBJ1-3; D unclear. V lost 3 bases, J lost 1 base, and 10 bases lay in between. This CDR3 contains 15 residues. CDR1 and CDR2 (germline): MDHEN, SYDVKM. CDR3 sequence reads: CASSFRGFSGNTIYF. The CDR3 DNA is TGTGCCAGCAGTTTCCGGGGATTTTCTGGAAACACCATATATTTT.

This rearrangement joins TRBV4-2 to TRBJ1-1; D is ambiguous. The CDR3 sequence is 13 residues long. Germline values: CDR1 LGHNA, CDR2 YNFKEQ. Trimming stripped 1 base from V and 1 base from J, with 4 bases between. The CDR3 coding sequence is TGTGCCAGCAGCCAAGCGGGGAACACTGAAGCTTTCTTT. This encodes CASSQAGNTEAFF.

The chain couples TRBV7-9 to TRBJ1-1; D is undetermined. The germline V gene has CDR1 SEHNR and CDR2 FQNEAQ (reference sequence). This CDR3 contains 14 residues. V lost 1 base, J lost 0 bases, and 6 bases lay in between. The CDR3 loop reads CASSLVAVNTEAFF. The CDR3 coding sequence is TGTGCCAGCAGCTTAGTGGCGGTGAACACTGAAGCTTTCTTT.

This clone occurred once. The V call is TRBV4-2, the J call TRBJ2-1; 7 nucleotides match TRBD2. Germline CDR1 reads LGHNA; CDR2 reads YNFKEQ. The J segment lost 2 bases and the V segment lost 0 bases, leaving 7 bases of the junction unmatched. The CDR3 is made up of 17 amino acids. The CDR3 here is CASSQDPPGRTYNEQFF. For the CDR3, the DNA is TGTGCCAGCAGCCAAGATCCTCCCGGGAGGACCTACAATGAGCAGTTCTTC.

This clone was detected only once. The rearrangement joins TRBV28 to TRBJ2-4; 8 nucleotides agree with TRBD1. Germline-derived CDR1 and CDR2 are MDHEN and SYDVKM. This CDR3 is 14 amino acids long. Trimming removed 10 bases from V and 0 bases from J; junction bases left unmatched: 5. CDR3 residues: CATQGDLAKNIQYF. In nucleotides, the CDR3 is TGTGCCACACAGGGGGATCTAGCCAAAAACATTCAGTACTTC.

The DNA of the CDR3 is TGTGCCAGCAGCTTAGGATTTGGACAGCCGTACCAAGAGACCCAGTACTTC. It encodes CASSLGFGQPYQETQYF. This rearrangement joins TRBV7-9 to TRBJ2-5; D might be TRBD1 (6 bases). The V end was cut by 1 base, the J end by 0 bases, with 15 bases between. The CDR3 has 17 amino acids. CDR1 and CDR2 from the germline V gene are SEHNR and FQNEAQ (reference sequence).

The V and J genes are TRBV11-2 and TRBJ2-3; 10 nucleotides line up with TRBD2. Germline V lookup: CDR1 SGHAT, CDR2 FQNNGV. V lost 2 bases to trimming and J lost 2 bases; unmatched junction nucleotides: 4. The CDR3 runs to 16 residues. CDR3 amino acids: CASSLRLAGHTDTQYF. The DNA for the CDR3 is TGTGCCAGCAGCTTACGACTAGCGGGCCACACAGATACGCAGTATTTT.

In nucleotides, the CDR3 is TGTGCCAGCAGCTTAGCATTAGCGCCGAACACCGGGGAGCTGTTTTTT. It encodes CASSLALAPNTGELFF. The chain couples TRBV7-7 to TRBJ2-2; D is possibly TRBD2 (5 bases). This CDR3 spans 16 amino acids. Deletions cut 0 bases from V and 0 bases from J, with 8 bases between. Germline-derived CDR1 and CDR2 are SSHAT and FNYEAQ (reference sequence).

V and J are TRBV2 and TRBJ2-1; 7 bases align to TRBD1. This CDR3 is 15 amino acids long. Trimming cost V 7 bases and J 5 bases; bases outside gene matches: 11. In germline, CDR1 is SNHLY, CDR2 FYNNEI. The CDR3 bases are TGTGCCAGCAAGGGGCAGACAGGGACCCACAATGAGCAGTTCTTC. This gives the protein CASKGQTGTHNEQFF.

This clone has just one count. CDR3 amino acids: CASTRKGTGDSYEQYF. In nucleotides, the CDR3 is TGCGCCAGCACCCGAAAGGGGACAGGGGACTCCTACGAGCAGTACTTC. The V and J genes are TRBV10-1 and TRBJ2-7; 10 bases line up with TRBD1. There are 16 residues in the CDR3. J lost 0 bases, V lost 7 bases, and 9 bases had no gene match. CDR1 and CDR2 from the germline V gene are WNHNN and SYGVQD (reference sequence).

The V and J genes are TRBV6-5 and TRBJ2-1; a weak D match, TRBD1 (5 bases). V was clipped by 5 bases and J by 3 bases, with 14 bases between them. In germline, CDR1 is MNHEY, CDR2 SVGAGI. CDR3 length: 15 residues. In DNA form, the CDR3 reads TGTGCCAGCAGTCCAGACACAGGCGGCTACAATGAGCAGTTCTTC. Encoded protein: CASSPDTGGYNEQFF.

This clone came up once. The chain recombines TRBV5-1 with TRBJ2-1; 8 bases map to TRBD2. Germline CDR1 reads SGHRS; CDR2 reads YFSETQ. Losses at the gene ends were 2 bases for V and 5 bases for J; bases not matched to a gene: 15. This CDR3 has 18 residues. CDR3 DNA: TGCGCCAGCAGCTTCCAGGGAGGTAGCGGGGTAGGGGACAATGAGCAGTTCTTC. It codes for CASSFQGGSGVGDNEQFF.

The rearrangement links TRBV19 to TRBJ1-2; 8 nucleotides agree with TRBD1. The CDR3 is made up of 13 amino acids. Germline V gives CDR1 LNHDA, CDR2 SQIVND (reference sequence). Trimming at V came to 8 bases and at J to 6 bases, leaving 8 bases not matched to a gene. The CDR3 bases are TGTGCCAGTCAATTTGGGACAGGCCATGGCTACACCTTC. Residues: CASQFGTGHGYTF.

V gene TRBV19 combines with J gene TRBJ1-2, with TRBD1 matching 11 bases. The junction had 7 bases not matched to a gene; V was cut back by 0 bases and J by 4 bases. Per germline, CDR1 LNHDA and CDR2 SQIVND (reference sequence). The CDR3 covers 17 residues. The CDR3 spells CASSIDLRGQGAYGYTF. CDR3 nucleotides: TGTGCCAGTAGTATAGATCTAAGAGGACAGGGGGCCTATGGCTACACCTTC.

This clone was seen only a few times. V and J are TRBV5-5 and TRBJ2-1, with 8 bases fitting TRBD2. This CDR3 comprises 15 residues. The V and J ends lost 0 bases and 10 bases, in that order; junction bases with no gene match: 9. Looked up from germline, CDR1 is SGHKS and CDR2 is YYEKEE (reference sequence). CDR3 region: CASSLGREGLWEQFF. In DNA, the CDR3 is TGTGCCAGCAGCTTGGGACGGGAGGGCCTCTGGGAGCAGTTCTTC. The full variable domain, rest sourced from reference TRBV5-5 and TRBJ2-1, is DAGVTQSPTHLIKTRGQQVTLRCSPISGHKSVSWYQQVLGQGPQFIFQYYEKEERGRGNFPDRFSARQFPNYSSELNVNALLLGDSALYLCASSLGREGLWEQFFGPGTRLTVL.

The rearrangement uses TRBV5-1 and TRBJ2-3, with 7 bases fitting TRBD2. Germline-derived CDR1 and CDR2 are SGHRS and YFSETQ. V lost 6 bases and J lost 3; bases outside the gene matches: 7. CDR3 length: 14 amino acids. Here the CDR3 reads CASNPGGETDTQYF. CDR3 in DNA: TGCGCCAGCAACCCGGGGGGAGAGACAGATACGCAGTATTTT.

The V call is TRBV7-3, the J call TRBJ2-2, with D perhaps matching TRBD2 (7 bases). The V end was cut by 4 bases, the J end by 3 bases, with 12 bases between. Germline CDR1 and CDR2: SGHTA and FQGTGA. This CDR3 region has 15 residues. CDR3 in DNA: TGTGCCAGCAGCTCCGGGGGGCGGTACACCGGGGAGCTGTTTTTT. Amino acids: CASSSGGRYTGELFF.

The chain combines TRBV12-5 with TRBJ2-1, with TRBD2 identical over 7 bases. In germline, CDR1 is LGHNT, CDR2 FRNRAP. Trimming cost V 3 bases and J 5 bases; bases outside gene matches: 13. The length of the CDR3 is 17 residues. As DNA, the CDR3 is TGTGCTAGTGGTTTCCCATCGGGGGGACTTAGAAACAATGAGCAGTTCTTC. It specifies CASGFPSGGLRNNEQFF.